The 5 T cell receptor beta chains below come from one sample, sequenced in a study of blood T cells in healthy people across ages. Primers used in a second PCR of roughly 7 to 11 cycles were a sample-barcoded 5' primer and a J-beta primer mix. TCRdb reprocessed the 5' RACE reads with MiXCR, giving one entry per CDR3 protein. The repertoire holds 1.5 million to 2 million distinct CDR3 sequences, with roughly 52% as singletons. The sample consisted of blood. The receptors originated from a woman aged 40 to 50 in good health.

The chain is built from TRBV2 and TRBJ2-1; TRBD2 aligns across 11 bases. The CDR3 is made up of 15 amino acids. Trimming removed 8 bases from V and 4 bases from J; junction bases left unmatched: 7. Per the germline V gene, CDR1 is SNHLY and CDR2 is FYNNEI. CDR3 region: CASRKLAGEYNEQFF. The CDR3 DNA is TGTGCCAGCCGAAAACTAGCGGGGGAATACAATGAGCAGTTCTTC.

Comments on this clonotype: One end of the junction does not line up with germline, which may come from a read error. CDR3 bases: TGTGCCAGCAACTTAGAGGTGGACTTACAAGAGACCCAGTACTTC. As protein: CASNLEVDLQETQYF. This chain uses TRBV11-2 with TRBJ2-5; a possible D gene is TRBD2 (5 bases). Germline V gives CDR1 SGHAT, CDR2 FQNNGV. The CDR3 contains 15 residues. The full variable domain, completed using reference TRBV11-2 and TRBJ2-5, is EAGVAQSPRYKIIEKRQSVAFWCNPISGHATLYWYQQILGQGPKLLIQFQNNGVVDDSQLPKDRFSAERLKGVDSTLKIQPAKLEDSAVYLCASNLEVDLQETQYFGPGTRLLVL.

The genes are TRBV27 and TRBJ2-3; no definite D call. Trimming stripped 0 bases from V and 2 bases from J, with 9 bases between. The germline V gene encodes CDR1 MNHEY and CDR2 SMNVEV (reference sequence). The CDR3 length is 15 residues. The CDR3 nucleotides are TGTGCCAGCAGTTTATCGACGCTAGTCACAGATACGCAGTATTTT. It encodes CASSLSTLVTDTQYF.

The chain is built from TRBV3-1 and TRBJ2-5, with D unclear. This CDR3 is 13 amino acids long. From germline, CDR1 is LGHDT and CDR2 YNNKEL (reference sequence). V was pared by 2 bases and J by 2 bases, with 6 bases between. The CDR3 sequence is CASSQKGQETQYF. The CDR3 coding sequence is TGTGCCAGCAGCCAAAAGGGACAAGAGACCCAGTACTTC.

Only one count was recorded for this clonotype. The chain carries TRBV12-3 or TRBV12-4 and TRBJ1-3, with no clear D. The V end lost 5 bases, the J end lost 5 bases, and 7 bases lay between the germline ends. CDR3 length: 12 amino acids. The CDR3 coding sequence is TGTGCCAGCAGTCTCACGAGAAACACCATATATTTT. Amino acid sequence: CASSLTRNTIYF.